This TCR beta chain derives from a study of shared clonotypes between healthy human individuals. Study-level results: Compared with clonotypes that all four donors shared, non-shared clonotypes had lower generation probabilities. It was observed that roughly 5.4% of naive CD4 clonotypes were shared across a handful of donors.

The table lists this clone with a few counts. Its antigen is as yet unknown. Sorted-subset replicate PCR reactions were performed with approximately 0.2 ug DNA, corresponding to some 32,000 T cell genomes. The protocol was immunoSEQ multiplex PCR, while the TCRdb copy is restricted to in-frame clones and leaves out a portion. Counted here are about 600,000 clones, approximately 97% occurring once; the ten biggest clones make up around 0.057%. Input material: naive CD4+ T cells sorted from blood. Described subset: CD45RA+ positively selected. This clonotype was obtained from a young woman in good health.

CDR3 in amino acids: CASNRGSGNTIYF. In DNA form, the CDR3 reads TGTGCCAGCAATCGGGGATCTGGAAACACCATATATTTT. The chain is built from TRBV6-1 and TRBJ1-3; no reliable D call. Germline V lookup: CDR1 MNHNS, CDR2 SASEGT. The CDR3 loop spans 13 amino acids. Trimming took 7 bases from V and 1 from J, leaving 8 bases between them.